The 5 T cell receptor beta chains below all came from one sample that was sequenced in a study of T cell repertoires in cytomegalovirus infection. TCRdb called the reads again in MiXCR, with one record for every CDR3 protein. This table has a few hundred thousand distinct CDR3 sequences, 42% appearing once. For these receptors, no antigen is known. This specimen was cultured PBMCs, taken from culture after CMV antigen stimulation. These receptors were collected from a human donor in good health (CMV status not recorded). Some clones in this sample may be carry-over from other donors' samples.

The chain has TRBV11-2 and TRBJ2-7; either TRBD1 or TRBD2 may fit D (5 bases each). Germline V gives CDR1 SGHAT, CDR2 FQNNGV. V dropped 2 bases and J dropped 2 bases, with 10 bases sitting between them. This CDR3 spans 14 amino acids. Here the CDR3 reads CASSLHRGPYEQYF. In DNA form, the CDR3 reads TGTGCCAGCAGCTTACACCGGGGACCCTACGAGCAGTACTTC. Filled out from reference TRBV11-2 and TRBJ2-7, the complete variable domain reads EAGVAQSPRYKIIEKRQSVAFWCNPISGHATLYWYQQILGQGPKLLIQFQNNGVVDDSQLPKDRFSAERLKGVDSTLKIQPAKLEDSAVYLCASSLHRGPYEQYFGPGTRLTVT.

In this sample, this clonotype turned up many times. This sequence joins TRBV7-2 and TRBJ1-1; D gene ambiguous. This CDR3 has 12 amino acids. V was clipped by 6 bases and J by 4 bases, with 9 bases between them. The germline CDR1 and CDR2 sequences are SGHTA and FQGNSA. CDR3 DNA sequence: TGTGCCAGCAGTCCTCGGAGCACTGAAGCTTTCTTT. Encoded protein: CASSPRSTEAFF.

This clonotype appeared once. This chain uses TRBV20-1 with TRBJ2-5; D may be TRBD2 (5 bases). Germline V gene lookup returns CDR1 DFQATT and CDR2 SNEGSKA (reference sequence). CDR3 length: 13 residues. V shed 5 bases and J shed 2 bases, with 12 bases lying between them. The CDR3: CSAYSGAQETQYF. DNA of the CDR3: TGCAGTGCTTACAGCGGAGCACAAGAGACCCAGTACTTC.

This chain joins TRBV20-1 and TRBJ2-7; D gene unclear. The length of the CDR3 is 12 residues. Trimming shortened V by 3 bases and J by 1 base, and 7 bases separated the two germline ends. Germline V lookup: CDR1 DFQATT, CDR2 SNEGSKA (reference sequence). CDR3 residues: CSASSQSYEQYF. CDR3 nucleotide sequence: TGCAGTGCTAGCAGCCAGTCCTACGAGCAGTACTTC.

Ten or more counts support this clonotype. The V gene is TRBV7-2, the J gene TRBJ1-1, with TRBD1 identical over 11 bases. Germline CDR1 and CDR2: SGHTA and FQGNSA. The trim removed 5 bases at V and 7 bases at J, leaving 21 bases unmatched. The CDR3 runs to 19 residues. In DNA, the CDR3 is TGTGCCAGCAGCCTCATAGCCCGGACAGGGGGCCCGCTTCGAGGTGAAGCTTTCTTT. Its translation is CASSLIARTGGPLRGEAFF. The whole variable domain, filled in from reference TRBV7-2 and TRBJ1-1, reads GAGVSQSPSNKVTEKGKDVELRCDPISGHTALYWYRQSLGQGLEFLIYFQGNSAPDKSGLPSDRFSAERTGGSVSTLTIQRTQQEDSAVYLCASSLIARTGGPLRGEAFFGQGTRLTVV.